The rows below give T cell receptor beta chains drawn from one sample of a study of blood T cells in healthy people across ages. Via MiXCR, TCRdb re-called the 5' RACE reads, giving one row per CDR3 protein. The sample carries some 760,000 distinct CDR3 sequences, just under 25% recorded once. The sample also formed part of further work on T cells of mothers and their children.

Source material: blood. These receptors all stem from a boy aged 5 to 17 in good health. The CDR3 runs from the conserved cysteine through the conserved F or W. Fields, in order: clone size, J gene, D gene, V gene, CDR3 DNA, CDR3 protein. A D gene is named only where the DNA matches it firmly. Clone size is given for some rows only: seen once, a few or many times, or a class if the clone is expanded.

>few|TRBJ2-2|NA|TRBV29-1
TGCAGCGTTGAACTAGCGTTGACCGGGGAGCTGTTTTTT
CSVELALTGELFF
>NA|TRBJ1-2|NA|TRBV6-2/TRBV6-3
TGTGCCAGCAGGGATGGGCCAGCCTCCACCTTC
CASRDGPASTF
>NA|TRBJ2-1|TRBD2|TRBV3-1
TGTGCCAGCAGCCAGGGCGGGGGGGCTTGGAATGAGCAGTTCTTC
CASSQGGGAWNEQFF
>few|TRBJ1-5|NA|TRBV15
TGTGCCACCAGCAGAGAAGGGCAGCCCTCGGGCAATCAGCCCCAGCATTTT
CATSREGQPSGNQPQHF
>few|TRBJ2-7|TRBD1|TRBV6-1
TGTGCCGGGGGGACAGGGGGCTTATACGAGCAGTACTTC
CAGGTGGLYEQYF
>NA|TRBJ2-5|TRBD2|TRBV7-2
TGTGCCAGCAGCTTACTACCTCTAGCGGACCAAGAGACCCAGTACTTC
CASSLLPLADQETQYF
>NA|TRBJ2-3|NA|TRBV9
TGTGCCAGCAGCGTATCGTCGCGGTTCACAGATACGCAGTATTTT
CASSVSSRFTDTQYF
>few|TRBJ2-6|NA|TRBV7-2
TGTGCCAGCAGCTTACTAGAGTTCTCTGGGGCCAACGTCCTGACTTTC
CASSLLEFSGANVLTF
>NA|TRBJ2-1|NA|TRBV6-4
TGTGCCAGCAGCGAGGGTCCTAGCGTCAATGAGCAGTTCTTC
CASSEGPSVNEQFF
>NA|TRBJ2-7|TRBD1|TRBV5-5
TGTGCCAGCAGCTGGGGGACAGGGGGGCACGAGCAGTACTTC
CASSWGTGGHEQYF
>NA|TRBJ1-5|NA|TRBV27
TGTGCCAGCTCAAAGTGGCAGGACAATCAGCCCCAGCATTTT
CASSKWQDNQPQHF
>few|TRBJ2-7|TRBD1|TRBV5-1
TGCGCCAGCAGCTTGTTGTGGGACAGGAGTACCTACGAGCAGTACTTC
CASSLLWDRSTYEQYF
>few|TRBJ1-4|NA|TRBV6-2/TRBV6-3
TGTGCCAGCAGTTACGGAACAGATGAAGCAACTAATGAAAAACTGTTTTTT
CASSYGTDEATNEKLFF
>NA|TRBJ2-7|TRBD1|TRBV5-1
TGCGCCAGCAGCCCTATGATGGGACAGCCCTACGAGCAGTACTTC
CASSPMMGQPYEQYF
>few|TRBJ1-4|NA|TRBV5-1
TGCGCCAGCGCCGAAGGAGGTGAAAAACTGTTTTTT
CASAEGGEKLFF
>NA|TRBJ1-1|NA|TRBV6-1
TGTGCCAGCAGCGACGGGGGGGCAGGGAAAACTGAAGCTTTCTTT
CASSDGGAGKTEAFF
>NA|TRBJ2-2|NA|TRBV25-1
TGTGCCAGTCTCACAGACTCCGGGGAGCTGTTTTTT
CASLTDSGELFF
>NA|TRBJ1-6|NA|TRBV20-1
TGCAGTGCTAGAGACCGTGGAAATTCACCCCTCCACTTT
CSARDRGNSPLHF
>NA|TRBJ2-7|NA|TRBV7-2
TGTGCCAGCAGCTTACGGAGGAACTACTACGAGCAGTACTTC
CASSLRRNYYEQYF
>few|TRBJ2-3|TRBD1|TRBV24-1
TGTGCCACCAGTGATCGGACAGGGGGCGTAGATACGCAGTATTTT
CATSDRTGGVDTQYF
>few|TRBJ2-7|TRBD1|TRBV7-8
TGTGCCAGCCATGGGACAGGGAACTACGAGCAGTACTTC
CASHGTGNYEQYF
>once|TRBJ1-2|NA|TRBV4-1
TGCGCCAGCAGCCAATACTCCTCGAACTATGGCTACACCTTC
CASSQYSSNYGYTF
>NA|TRBJ2-7|NA|TRBV10-3
TGTGCCATCAGTGAGTCGCAGGCGGGGGCCTTCGGGGCCGAGCAGTACTTC
CAISESQAGAFGAEQYF
>NA|TRBJ2-7|NA|TRBV4-1
TGCGCCAGCAGCCCCCATCCCAACGAGCAGTACTTC
CASSPHPNEQYF
>NA|TRBJ2-7|NA|TRBV20-1
TGCAGTGCTAGAGGACTACCGGAGTACGAGCAGTACTTC
CSARGLPEYEQYF
>NA|TRBJ2-5|NA|TRBV7-2
TGTGCCAGCAGCTTACGGGGGCGGACCCAGTACTTC
CASSLRGRTQYF
>NA|TRBJ1-6|NA|TRBV6-6
TGTGCCAGCAGTTCCCAACAGAGCTCCTATAATTCACCCCTCCACTTT
CASSSQQSSYNSPLHF
>NA|TRBJ1-1|NA|TRBV27
TGTGCCAGCAGTTGGGACGGCGCCATGAACACTGAAGCTTTCTTT
CASSWDGAMNTEAFF
>NA|TRBJ1-5|NA|TRBV28
TGTGCCAGCAGTTACCGGGACCTTCTCTATCAGCCCCAGCATTTT
CASSYRDLLYQPQHF
>NA|TRBJ2-5|TRBD2|TRBV12-5
TGTGCTAGTGGTTTGGCCAAGGGGACTAGCGGAACCTACCAAGAGACCCAGTACTTC
CASGLAKGTSGTYQETQYF
>few|TRBJ2-1|TRBD1|TRBV2
TGTGCCAGCAGTGACAGGACAGGGGCGGATGAGCAGTTCTTC
CASSDRTGADEQFF
>few|TRBJ1-1|NA|TRBV28
TGTGCCAGCCTAACGGGCAGTAGTCGGGCTTTCTTT
CASLTGSSRAFF
>NA|TRBJ2-1|NA|TRBV29-1
TGCAGCGTTGTGTATGGGTGGGGCGATGAGCAGTTCTTC
CSVVYGWGDEQFF
>few|TRBJ2-7|TRBD1|TRBV20-1
TGCAGTGCCACGGAACATACAGGGGGCCTGGACGAGCAGTACTTC
CSATEHTGGLDEQYF
>few|TRBJ2-1|TRBD2|TRBV7-2
TGTGCCAGCAGCTTGGGGCGGGGGGCCTACAATGAGCAGTTCTTC
CASSLGRGAYNEQFF
>NA|TRBJ2-7|TRBD1|TRBV27
TGTGCCAGCAGTTTATGGCAGGGGGCCTACGAGCAGTACTTC
CASSLWQGAYEQYF
>NA|TRBJ1-4|TRBD1|TRBV7-9
TGTGCCAGCAGCTTAGTAGGGGGCGAAGAAAAACTGTTTTTT
CASSLVGGEEKLFF
>NA|TRBJ2-2|TRBD1|TRBV2
TGTGCCAGCGCAGGGACAGGGGCGGACACCGGGGAGCTGTTTTTT
CASAGTGADTGELFF
>few|TRBJ1-1|NA|TRBV18
TGCGCCAGCTCACCTAGGGGGGGATCTCTGAACACTGAAGCTTTCTTT
CASSPRGGSLNTEAFF
>few|TRBJ2-1|NA|TRBV5-5
TGTGCCAGCAGCTTGTTAATCCGCGTAGGACAGAATGAGCAGTTCTTC
CASSLLIRVGQNEQFF
>NA|TRBJ1-2|NA|TRBV4-2
TGTGCCAGCAGCCTAATATCCCGGGACACCAAGGAAGGGGACTATGGCTACACCTTC
CASSLISRDTKEGDYGYTF
>many|TRBJ2-5|NA|TRBV5-1
TGTGCCAGCAGTCTCAGCAGGGGAGAGACCCAGTACTTC
CASSLSRGETQYF
>few|TRBJ2-3|NA|TRBV27
TGTGCCAGCAGTTGGAGGGAGAGGAGCACAGATACGCAGTATTTT
CASSWRERSTDTQYF
>few|TRBJ1-2|NA|TRBV19
TGTGCCAGTACCCCAACGGCCGGTGGCTACACCTTC
CASTPTAGGYTF
>NA|TRBJ2-3|NA|TRBV14
TGTGCCAGCAGCCAAGAGGTGTTAACCGGGACAGATACGCAGTATTTT
CASSQEVLTGTDTQYF
>NA|TRBJ2-5|TRBD2|TRBV10-3
TGTGCCATCAGGGGAGCGGGGGCGGGGGAGACCCAGTACTTC
CAIRGAGAGETQYF
>NA|TRBJ2-7|TRBD2|TRBV12-3/TRBV12-4
TGTGCCAGCAGTTGGGACTACTCCTACGAGCAGTACTTC
CASSWDYSYEQYF
>NA|TRBJ2-7|NA|TRBV19
TGTGCCAGTAGTACCCACGGGACTGTCTACGAGCAGTACTTC
CASSTHGTVYEQYF
>NA|TRBJ1-5|NA|TRBV20-1
TGCAGTGCTAGAGCCAGGGGAGAGAATCAGCCCCAGCATTTT
CSARARGENQPQHF
>NA|TRBJ1-1|TRBD1|TRBV12-3/TRBV12-4
TGTGCCAGCAGTTTCCGGACAGGTGAGAACACTGAAGCTTTCTTT
CASSFRTGENTEAFF
>few|TRBJ2-7|TRBD1|TRBV5-1
TGCGCCAGCAGCGGGACAGGGGGTGCTTTGGAGCAATACTTC
CASSGTGGALEQYF
>NA|TRBJ1-1|NA|TRBV20-1
TGCAGTGCCAAAATTGCTGAAGCTTTCTTT
CSAKIAEAFF
>NA|TRBJ2-7|NA|TRBV6-2/TRBV6-3
TGTGCCAGCAGTCACCAAGTCTACGAGCAGTACTTC
CASSHQVYEQYF